This paragraph covers one T cell receptor (beta chain) sequence. These data belong to a study of control samples from healthy donors and cancer patients. Here immunoSEQ multiplex PCR was the method, and the copy in TCRdb shows in-frame clones only, minus some. Of 100,000 to 150,000 clones listed, just under 90% are singletons. There are 14 residues in the CDR3. Germline assignment: CDR1 GTSNPN and CDR2 SVGIG (reference sequence). V lost 3 bases, J lost 7 bases, and 5 bases stayed unmatched. The chain has TRBV30 and TRBJ1-4; 10 bases align to TRBD1. The sequenced sample was PBMCs. The clonotype originates from a middle-aged man with head and neck cancer. CDR3 sequence (DNA): TGTGCCTGGAGGGGGACAGGGGCCGGTGAAAAACTGTTTTTT. It encodes CAWRGTGAGEKLFF.